This T cell receptor beta chain was captured by sequencing in a study of T cell repertoires in cytomegalovirus infection (dated by TCRdb to about 2019). Describing the broader study: The HLA type of each donor mattered for the analysis, because public TCR beta signatures pointed to carriage of CMV infection along with the matching HLA type. The paper as a whole reports these results and caveats: In both this cohort and an independent roughly 350-donor cohort, the cumulative frequency of public TCR beta family members distinguished carriers of CMV infection plus the relevant HLA type. In the ex vivo response, HLA-C-restricted CMV-specific TCR beta clonotypes were dominant, and in two of eight donors the single most frequent clonotype came from this HLA-C-restricted group.

The germline V gene (reference sequence) yields SEHNR for CDR1 and FQNEAQ for CDR2. Trimming takes 0 bases from V and 9 bases from J, and the germline ends sit 21 bases apart. From its cysteine to its phenylalanine, the CDR3 spans 17 amino acids. Just the 51-base CDR3 DNA is kept, in frame starting at base 1. Sequenced on an Illumina HiSeq 1500. TCRdb trimmed the raw reads at Q25, called clones with MiXCR and kept productive beta chains. Every distinct CDR3 protein forms one entry, paired with its most common genes and DNA. Counted in this sample were 310,000 or so distinct CDR3 sequences; about a sixth of them appeared once. The biggest ten clones account for approximately 12% of the sample. Comment on this clonotype: Its antigen specificity is not known. Per-base qualities were not stored, and no clone one base away is much larger.

This clonotype was obtained from a human donor in good health (CMV status not recorded). Some clones in this sample may be carry-over from other donors' samples. The sample taken for sequencing was PBMCs. The rearrangement combines TRBV7-9 with TRBJ2-1; the D segment might be TRBD1 or TRBD2, since each matches 5 bases. The CDR3 protein sequence reads: CASSLAGRLQLGGEQFF. The bases read TGTGCCAGCAGCTTAGCGGGACGGTTACAATTAGGTGGTGAGCAGTTCTTC.